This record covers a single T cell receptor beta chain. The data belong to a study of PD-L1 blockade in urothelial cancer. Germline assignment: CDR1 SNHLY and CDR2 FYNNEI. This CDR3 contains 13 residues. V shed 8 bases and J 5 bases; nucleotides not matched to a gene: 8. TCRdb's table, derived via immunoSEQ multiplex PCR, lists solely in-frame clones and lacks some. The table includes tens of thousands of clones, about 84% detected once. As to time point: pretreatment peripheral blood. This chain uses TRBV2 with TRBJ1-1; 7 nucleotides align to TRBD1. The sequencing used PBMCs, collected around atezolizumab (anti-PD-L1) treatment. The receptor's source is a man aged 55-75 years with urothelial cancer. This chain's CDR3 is CASRRDSVTEAFF. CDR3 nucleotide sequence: TGTGCCAGCCGCCGGGACAGCGTTACTGAAGCTTTCTTT.